The 2 T cell receptor beta chains below come from one sample, sequenced in a study of shared clonotypes between healthy human individuals. Here immunoSEQ multiplex PCR was the method, and the copy in TCRdb shows in-frame clones only, minus some. The sample lists about 2,200,000 clones, about 93% occurring once. Positive CCR7 selection of CD45RO-negative cells yielded the naive CD8 cells, and terminally differentiated effector memory CD45RA+ cells were excluded. What was sequenced was naive CD8+ T cells from PBMCs. All receptors come from a man younger than 30 in good health. Some clones in this sample may be carry-over from other donors' samples.

The V gene is TRBV7-3, the J gene TRBJ2-5; TRBD1 aligns across 10 bases. The germline V gene has CDR1 SGHTA and CDR2 FQGTGA. The length of the CDR3 is 16 residues. Losses at the gene ends were 5 bases for V and 5 bases for J; bases not matched to a gene: 11. In nucleotides, the CDR3 is TGTGCCAGCAGCCCCGCGGGGACAGGGGCCGGGGAGACCCAGTACTTC. Protein sequence: CASSPAGTGAGETQYF.

Only one count was recorded for this clone. The genes are TRBV5-6 and TRBJ2-1, with 13 bases lining up with TRBD2. CDR3 size: 17 residues. CDR1 is SGHDT, CDR2 YYEEEE, per germline. The junction had 12 bases not matched to a gene; V was cut back by 3 bases and J by 9 bases. The CDR3 DNA follows: TGTGCCAGCAGCTACAAATCGGGACTAGCGGGAATGGGTGAGCAGTTCTTC. Translated: CASSYKSGLAGMGEQFF.